A single sample is the source of the 21 T cell receptor beta chains below, sequenced in a study of Ad26.COV2.S vaccination and SARS-CoV-2 variants. TCRdb's copy holds only in-frame clones and misses some; the assay was immunoSEQ multiplex PCR. The sample carries about 680,000 clones, 89% recorded once. As for treatment: roughly 20 received Ad26.COV2.S at low or high dose, single or two shots; a few received placebo; per-sample allocation not given. Sampling happened 63 days after the first vaccine or placebo injection. This material consisted of peripheral blood, taken in a trial of Ad26.COV2.S vaccine versus placebo. The receptor set was obtained from a person aged 18-60 years who received the Ad26.COV2.S COVID-19 vaccine or a placebo.

The V gene is TRBV11-3, the J gene TRBJ1-2, with a possible D match to TRBD1 (6 bases). The CDR3 is made up of 16 amino acids. Germline V gene lookup returns CDR1 SGHNT and CDR2 YENEEA. With 1 base removed from V and 2 bases from J, the gap between germline ends came to 14 bases. CDR3 residues: CASSLAWGGTNYGYTF. As DNA, the CDR3 is TGTGCCAGCAGCTTAGCGTGGGGGGGCACAAACTATGGCTACACCTTC. Supplemented by reference TRBV11-3 and TRBJ1-2, the full variable domain reads EAGVVQSPRYKIIEKKQPVAFWCNPISGHNTLYWYLQNLGQGPELLIRYENEEAVDDSQLPKDRFSAERLKGVDSTLKIQPAELGDSAVYLCASSLAWGGTNYGYTFGSGTRLTVV.

The table lists this clone with a count of one. V and J are TRBV18 and TRBJ1-1; D might be TRBD1 (6 bases). V dropped 3 bases and J dropped 1 base, with 12 bases sitting between them. Per germline, CDR1 KGHSH and CDR2 LQKENI. The CDR3 is 15 amino acids. This CDR3 is CASSPRGGPNTEAFF. CDR3 DNA: TGTGCCAGCTCACCCCGGGGGGGGCCGAACACTGAAGCTTTCTTT.

This chain joins TRBV7-9 and TRBJ2-2, with 7 nucleotides matching TRBD1. The J segment lost 1 base and the V segment lost 5 bases, leaving 4 bases of the junction unmatched. Germline V gene data show CDR1 as SEHNR and CDR2 as FQNEAQ (reference sequence). The CDR3 runs to 15 residues. CDR3 region: CASSRGDRNTGELFF. For the CDR3, the DNA is TGTGCCAGCAGCCGTGGGGACAGGAACACCGGGGAGCTGTTTTTT.

The chain combines TRBV6-5 with TRBJ2-7; maybe TRBD2 (5 bases). V was pared by 0 bases and J by 3 bases, with 12 bases between. The CDR3 is 15 residues long. From germline, CDR1 is MNHEY and CDR2 SVGAGI. CDR3 DNA sequence: TGTGCCAGCAGTTACTCGATATCTGGGAGCTACGAGCAGTACTTC. This gives the protein CASSYSISGSYEQYF.

The rearrangement links TRBV6-5 to TRBJ1-3; D gene uncertain. CDR1 is MNHEY, CDR2 SVGAGI, per germline. V was cut by 7 bases and J by 2 bases, with 9 bases left in between. The CDR3 contains 13 residues. CDR3 DNA: TGTGCCAGCATGGAAACAACTGGAAACACCATATATTTT. Translated: CASMETTGNTIYF.

This clone was counted a single time. This rearrangement joins TRBV6-5 to TRBJ2-3, with TRBD1 matching 10 bases. The CDR3 contains 11 residues. With V trimmed by 6 bases and J by 11 bases, 2 bases remained unmatched. CDR1 MNHEY and CDR2 SVGAGI come from the germline V gene. CDR3 in amino acids: CASRTGGEQYF. For the CDR3, the DNA is TGTGCCAGCAGGACAGGGGGCGAGCAGTATTTT.

This sequence joins TRBV6-1 and TRBJ1-5, with D possibly TRBD1 on 5 matching bases. Germline V gene lookup returns CDR1 MNHNS and CDR2 SASEGT. Trimming shortened V by 3 bases and J by 9 bases, and 18 bases separated the two germline ends. The CDR3 length is 15 residues. The CDR3 DNA sequence: TGTGCCAGCAGTGATAAAGGTTGGGGCCAGGGGCCCCAGCATTTT. This encodes CASSDKGWGQGPQHF.

The chain uses TRBV5-1 and TRBJ2-3; tentative D call: TRBD2 (6 bases). Between the trimmed V and J ends, which lost 0 bases and 5 bases, there was a span of 10 bases. Per the germline V gene, CDR1 is SGHRS and CDR2 is YFSETQ. CDR3 length equals 14 residues. The CDR3 sequence is CASSLGLVKDTQYF. The CDR3 region has the DNA TGCGCCAGCAGCTTGGGACTAGTAAAAGATACGCAGTATTTT. Filled out from reference TRBV5-1 and TRBJ2-3, the complete variable domain reads KAGVTQTPRYLIKTRGQQVTLSCSPISGHRSVSWYQQTPGQGLQFLFEYFSETQRNKGNFPGRFSGRQFSNSRSEMNVSTLELGDSALYLCASSLGLVKDTQYFGPGTRLTVL.

This clone came up a few times. The chain recombines TRBV19 with TRBJ2-7; D not resolved. V lost 5 bases and J 2 bases, leaving 13 bases between the germline ends. This CDR3 spans 14 amino acids. CDR1 and CDR2 (germline): LNHDA, SQIVND (reference sequence). The CDR3 loop is CASSPYFETYEQYF. CDR3 coding DNA: TGTGCCAGTAGTCCTTATTTTGAAACCTACGAGCAGTACTTC. Full variable domain (outside the CDR3, taken from reference TRBV19 and TRBJ2-7): DGGITQSPKYLFRKEGQNVTLSCEQNLNHDAMYWYRQDPGQGLRLIYYSQIVNDFQKGDIAEGYSVSREKKESFPLTVTSAQKNPTAFYLCASSPYFETYEQYFGPGTRLTVT.

The rearrangement links TRBV30 to TRBJ2-7; D perhaps matches TRBD2 (6 bases). Trimming pared 0 bases from V and 0 bases from J, leaving 12 bases between. Germline V gene sequence: CDR1 GTSNPN, CDR2 SVGIG (reference sequence). The CDR3 is 15 residues long. In nucleotides, the CDR3 is TGTGCCTGGAGTGTACGGGGCGGGATCTCCTACGAGCAGTACTTC. It translates to CAWSVRGGISYEQYF.

V is TRBV24-1 and J is TRBJ2-7; perhaps TRBD2 as D (6 bases). From germline, CDR1 is KGHDR and CDR2 SFDVKD. V shed 9 bases and J shed 6 bases, with 14 bases lying between them. CDR3 length equals 12 residues. In DNA, the CDR3 is TGTGCCACCCAGGACTACTTCGGCGAGCAGTACTTC. Its translation: CATQDYFGEQYF.

This clone appeared once. The CDR3 region has the DNA TGCAGCACCTGGACAGGGAGCTCCTACGAGCAGTACTTC. Translation: CSTWTGSSYEQYF. This chain connects TRBV29-1 to TRBJ2-7, with TRBD1 identical over 8 bases. J gave up 0 bases and V 8 bases, and 6 bases lay outside the gene matches. CDR1 is SQVTM, CDR2 ANQGSEA, per germline. The CDR3 extends over 13 amino acids.

The rearrangement joins TRBV6-6 to TRBJ2-1, with 12 nucleotides matching TRBD2. Trimming at V came to 6 bases and at J to 6 bases, leaving 3 bases not matched to a gene. Germline V lookup: CDR1 MNHNY, CDR2 SVGAGI (reference sequence). The CDR3 sequence is 14 residues long. The CDR3 DNA is TGTGCCAGCAGCCGACTAGCGGGAGCCAATGAGCAGTTCTTC. Its translation is CASSRLAGANEQFF.

The V and J genes are TRBV5-1 and TRBJ2-7; 7 nucleotides line up with TRBD1. This CDR3 contains 14 residues. The germline CDR1 and CDR2 sequences are SGHRS and YFSETQ. V lost 4 bases to trimming and J lost 5 bases; unmatched junction nucleotides: 9. The CDR3 here is CASSHQTGIDEQYF. In nucleotides, the CDR3 is TGCGCCAGCAGCCATCAGACAGGGATTGACGAGCAGTACTTC. Full variable domain (rest looked up from reference TRBV5-1 and TRBJ2-7): KAGVTQTPRYLIKTRGQQVTLSCSPISGHRSVSWYQQTPGQGLQFLFEYFSETQRNKGNFPGRFSGRQFSNSRSEMNVSTLELGDSALYLCASSHQTGIDEQYFGPGTRLTVT.

The V gene is TRBV15, the J gene TRBJ2-3; D gene unclear. This CDR3 has 14 amino acids. V lost 4 bases to trimming and J lost 4 bases, with 12 bases between them. The germline V gene has CDR1 LNHNV and CDR2 YYDKDF (reference sequence). Written as DNA, the CDR3 is TGTGCCACCAGCACCCAGCGTGACGCAGATACGCAGTATTTT. This sequence encodes CATSTQRDADTQYF.

The chain has TRBV2 and TRBJ2-3, with D uncertain. V shed 0 bases and J shed 3 bases, with 13 bases lying between them. The germline CDR1 and CDR2 sequences are SNHLY and FYNNEI. This CDR3 comprises 16 residues. This chain's CDR3 is CASSEALLDWTDTQYF. CDR3 bases: TGTGCCAGCAGTGAAGCGCTTCTAGACTGGACAGATACGCAGTATTTT.

The chain links TRBV29-1 to TRBJ2-2; 9 bases match TRBD1. The CDR3 consists of 16 residues. Unmatched junction bases numbered 2, after V lost 0 bases and J lost 0 bases. CDR1 and CDR2 from the germline V gene are SQVTM and ANQGSEA. CDR3: CSVEDRDRANTGELFF. In DNA form, the CDR3 reads TGCAGCGTTGAAGACCGGGACAGGGCGAACACCGGGGAGCTGTTTTTT.

Ten or more counts support this clone. This chain uses TRBV6-2 or TRBV6-3 with TRBJ1-2; D remains ambiguous. Trimming stripped 2 bases from V and 6 bases from J, with 16 bases between. The CDR3 length is 15 residues. The germline CDR1 and CDR2 sequences are MNHEY and SVGEGT. Written as DNA, the CDR3 is TGTGCCAGCAGTTACGGGCAGCGTCTTGGGGATGGCTACACCTTC. Residues: CASSYGQRLGDGYTF.

This clone was detected only a few times. V gene TRBV29-1 combines with J gene TRBJ1-3; TRBD1 aligns across 9 bases. V gave up 6 bases and J gave up 2 bases; unmatched junction bases: 5. The CDR3 is 14 amino acids. The V gene's germline CDR1 is SQVTM and CDR2 ANQGSEA. The CDR3, as DNA: TGCAGCGTGGCTGGACAGGGGACTGGAAACACCATATATTTT. It specifies CSVAGQGTGNTIYF.

The rearrangement uses TRBV5-1 and TRBJ1-1; TRBD1 aligns across 7 bases. V shed 4 bases and J 9 bases; nucleotides not matched to a gene: 9. The CDR3 covers 13 residues. Germline V gene sequence: CDR1 SGHRS, CDR2 YFSETQ. The CDR3 here is CASSPDRDYKAFF. The CDR3 bases are TGCGCCAGCAGCCCCGACAGGGATTACAAAGCTTTCTTT. Complete variable domain (other parts from reference TRBV5-1 and TRBJ1-1): KAGVTQTPRYLIKTRGQQVTLSCSPISGHRSVSWYQQTPGQGLQFLFEYFSETQRNKGNFPGRFSGRQFSNSRSEMNVSTLELGDSALYLCASSPDRDYKAFFGQGTRLTVV.

This clone was detected once. The rearrangement links TRBV5-1 to TRBJ2-7; no clear D. Germline assignment: CDR1 SGHRS and CDR2 YFSETQ. The CDR3 sequence is 13 residues long. Trimming stripped 1 base from V and 4 bases from J, with 9 bases between. The CDR3 nucleotides are TGCGCCAGCAGCTTGCCCTCCAGGTACGAGCAGTACTTC. Amino acid sequence: CASSLPSRYEQYF.